The T cell receptor beta chain under discussion was sequenced for a study of beta chain features in type 1 diabetes. Every isolated RNA sample was fully reverse transcribed, so sequencing captured expressed TCRB transcripts. The data were produced by immunoSEQ multiplex PCR, yet TCRdb's version contains in-frame clones alone and is incomplete. The sample lists more than 300,000 clones; 9.5% to 10% were seen once. Donors contributed one heparinised blood draw apiece, averaging about 110 mL. Every sorted population was more than 95% pure. A word on this clone: Its antigen is unknown.

The CDR3 spans 17 residues. Germline CDR1 and CDR2: MNHEY and SMNVEV (reference sequence). Trimming cost V 4 bases and J 8 bases; bases outside gene matches: 13. Overall study findings and caveats: Researchers report that Type 1 diabetes patients had moderately but significantly shorter TCRB CDR3s across all four CD4+ subsets.

The rearrangement links TRBV27 to TRBJ2-1; 11 nucleotides agree with TRBD2. The sequencing input was central memory CD4+ T cells from blood. The clonotype comes from a man aged 25 to 40 with type 1 diabetes. Written as DNA, the CDR3 is TGTGCCAGCAGTTCGCATAGCGGGAGGGGCAATCCCGATGAGCAGTTCTTC. Encoded protein: CASSSHSGRGNPDEQFF.